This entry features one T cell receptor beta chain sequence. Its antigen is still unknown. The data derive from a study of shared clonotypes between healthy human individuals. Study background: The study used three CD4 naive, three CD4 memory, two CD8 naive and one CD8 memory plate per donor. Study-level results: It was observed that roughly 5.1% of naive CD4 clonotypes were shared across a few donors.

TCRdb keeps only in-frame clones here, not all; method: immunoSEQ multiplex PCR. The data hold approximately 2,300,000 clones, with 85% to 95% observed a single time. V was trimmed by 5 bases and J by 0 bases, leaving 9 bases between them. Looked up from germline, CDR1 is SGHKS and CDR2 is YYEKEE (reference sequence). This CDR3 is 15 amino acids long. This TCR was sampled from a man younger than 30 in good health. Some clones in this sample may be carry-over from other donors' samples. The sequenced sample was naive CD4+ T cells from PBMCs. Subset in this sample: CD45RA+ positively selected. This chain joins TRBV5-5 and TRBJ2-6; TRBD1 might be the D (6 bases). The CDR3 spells CASSLQGSGANVLTF. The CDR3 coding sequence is TGTGCCAGCAGTCTACAGGGCTCTGGGGCCAACGTCCTGACTTTC.